This T cell receptor beta chain was observed in a study of blood T cell repertoires in COVID-19. Sequencing used immunoSEQ multiplex PCR; TCRdb keeps in-frame clones, though not all of them. The sample has roughly 300,000 clones; 87% are singletons. This CDR3 is 19 amino acids long. Unmatched junction bases numbered 11, after V lost 0 bases and J lost 5 bases. Per the germline V gene, CDR1 is SGHNT and CDR2 is YYREEE (reference sequence). The rearrangement uses TRBV5-4 and TRBJ2-2; 12 positions agree with TRBD2. Sequenced sample: PBMCs or T cells enriched from blood (not recorded which). The sequence derives from a woman between 25 and 40 years old who had recovered from COVID-19. The CDR3 protein is CASSLVRLAGAPGTGELFF. The CDR3 nucleotides are TGTGCCAGCAGCTTGGTTCGACTAGCGGGGGCCCCGGGGACCGGGGAGCTGTTTTTT.